These 29 T cell receptor beta chains were all obtained from the same sample, sequenced in a study of T cells in Graves' hyperthyroidism and ophthalmopathy. Amplification of TCR beta CDR3 regions used RNA as the template. The HTBI primer set was used in a first-round RT-PCR of the TCR CDR3. TCRdb recomputed calls from the multiplex PCR reads with MiXCR, one row per CDR3 protein. Among about 320,000 distinct CDR3 sequences listed, 16% were seen once. Sequencing was carried out using blood. These receptors were collected from a man aged 25-45 years with Graves' hyperthyroidism.

This clonotype was detected many times. This chain links TRBV15 with TRBJ2-3, with a weak D call TRBD2 (6 bases). CDR1 is LNHNV and CDR2 is YYDKDF in the germline V gene (reference sequence). V was clipped by 4 bases and J by 4 bases, with 18 bases between them. The CDR3 has 16 amino acids. The CDR3 loop reads CATSTPRGTRADTQYF. CDR3 in DNA: TGTGCCACCAGCACCCCACGGGGGACGCGTGCAGATACGCAGTATTTT.

The chain recombines TRBV28 with TRBJ2-3, with 9 nucleotides matching TRBD1. This CDR3 has 14 residues. The V gene's germline CDR1 is MDHEN and CDR2 SYDVKM. J gave up 5 bases and V 5 bases, and 5 bases lay outside the gene matches. The CDR3 sequence is CASSTGTGLDTQYF. CDR3 bases: TGTGCCAGCAGTACCGGGACAGGGTTAGATACGCAGTATTTT.

V usage is TRBV20-1 and J usage is TRBJ1-2; D unresolved. Germline assignment: CDR1 DFQATT and CDR2 SNEGSKA (reference sequence). The germline V and J ends were trimmed by 4 bases and 4 bases, with 16 bases remaining between them. The CDR3 length is 14 residues. CDR3 sequence (DNA): TGCAGTGCTACATACGACAAGGGCGCCTATGGCTACACCTTC. It is translated as CSATYDKGAYGYTF.

At least ten counts were recorded for this clonotype. V gene TRBV2 combines with J gene TRBJ2-1; 11 nucleotides agree with TRBD1. V shed 10 bases and J 6 bases; nucleotides not matched to a gene: 5. Germline lookup yields CDR1 SNHLY and CDR2 FYNNEI. This CDR3 is built from 13 residues. CDR3 in amino acids: CAMGQGVSNEQFF. CDR3 in DNA: TGTGCCATGGGACAGGGGGTTAGCAATGAGCAGTTCTTC.

This clonotype appeared many times. The V call is TRBV28, the J call TRBJ2-3; 10 bases agree with TRBD1. The CDR3 is 17 amino acids. Germline CDR1 MDHEN, CDR2 SYDVKM. V lost 4 bases to trimming and J lost 6 bases; unmatched junction nucleotides: 13. In DNA form, the CDR3 reads TGTGCCAGCAGTTCGTCCCGGGACAGGGGTTTCTGGGATACGCAGTATTTT. It specifies CASSSSRDRGFWDTQYF.

This clonotype has at least ten counts. The genes are TRBV20-1 and TRBJ2-7, with D possibly matching TRBD2 (6 bases). V lost 1 base to trimming and J lost 4 bases, with 11 bases between them. CDR1 is DFQATT and CDR2 is SNEGSKA in the germline V gene (reference sequence). The CDR3 length is 13 residues. In nucleotides, the CDR3 is TGCAGTGCTAGAGGGACTATGTCTTACGAGCAGTACTTC. It yields the protein CSARGTMSYEQYF.

There are a few counts of this clonotype. The DNA of the CDR3 is TGTGCCAGCGAGGGGCGGGAAGGGAACACTGAAGCTTTCTTT. Translated, it gives CASEGREGNTEAFF. This chain uses TRBV7-9 with TRBJ1-1, with D perhaps TRBD1 (5 bases). The length of the CDR3 is 14 residues. V dropped 8 bases and J dropped 1 base, with 14 bases sitting between them. The germline V gene encodes CDR1 SEHNR and CDR2 FQNEAQ (reference sequence).

The genes are TRBV6-2 or TRBV6-3 and TRBJ2-2, with D unresolved. In germline, CDR1 is MNHEY, CDR2 SVGEGT. V was pared by 2 bases and J by 1 base, with 5 bases between. CDR3 size: 14 residues. DNA for the CDR3: TGTGCCAGCAGTTACCCTAAGAACACCGGGGAGCTGTTTTTT. It codes for CASSYPKNTGELFF.

This clonotype has a count of ten or more. V usage is TRBV5-6 and J usage is TRBJ2-7; D call uncertain. CDR3 length: 15 amino acids. Germline V gene sequence: CDR1 SGHDT, CDR2 YYEEEE. V was clipped by 4 bases and J by 1 base, with 15 bases between them. CDR3 bases: TGTGCCAGCAGCCTGGACCGAAAATTATCCTACGAGCAGTACTTC. Amino acids: CASSLDRKLSYEQYF.

This clonotype was seen many times. V and J are TRBV11-2 and TRBJ1-1, with 7 bases matching TRBD1. The CDR3 is 15 residues long. Germline values: CDR1 SGHAT, CDR2 FQNNGV. Trimming at V came to 5 bases and at J to 0 bases, leaving 6 bases not matched to a gene. The DNA for the CDR3 is TGTGCCAGCAGCGTGGCGGGACAGCTGAACACTGAAGCTTTCTTT. Translation gives CASSVAGQLNTEAFF.

This clonotype has at least ten counts. The gene calls are TRBV5-1 and TRBJ2-7, with unresolved D. Germline V gene lookup returns CDR1 SGHRS and CDR2 YFSETQ. V lost 0 bases, J lost 6 bases, and 13 bases lay in between. The CDR3 runs to 14 residues. CDR3 DNA: TGCGCCAGCAGCTTGGAAACCCATGGTACCGAGCAGTACTTC. Its translation is CASSLETHGTEQYF. Full variable domain (remainder filled in from reference TRBV5-1 and TRBJ2-7): KAGVTQTPRYLIKTRGQQVTLSCSPISGHRSVSWYQQTPGQGLQFLFEYFSETQRNKGNFPGRFSGRQFSNSRSEMNVSTLELGDSALYLCASSLETHGTEQYFGPGTRLTVT.

The table lists this clonotype with many counts. In DNA, the CDR3 is TGTGCCAGCAGCCCGGACCCCTACAATGAGCAGTTCTTC. Protein: CASSPDPYNEQFF. V gene TRBV7-3 combines with J gene TRBJ2-1, with D hard to call. The ends were cut back, 5 bases at V and 2 bases at J, with 7 bases in the middle. The CDR3 has 13 amino acids. Germline assignment: CDR1 SGHTA and CDR2 FQGTGA.

In regard to this clonotype: A read error may account for a junction end that differs from germline. The chain carries TRBV20-1 and TRBJ2-6; D possibly corresponds to TRBD2 (6 bases). Germline CDR1 is DFQATT and CDR2 is SNEGSKA (reference sequence). The CDR3 covers 14 residues. This CDR3 is CSAGAGSGANVRTF. As DNA, the CDR3 is TGCAGTGCTGGTGCGGGGTCTGGGGCCAACGTCCGGACTTTC.

This clonotype was seen ten or more times. The rearrangement uses TRBV30 and TRBJ2-7; D ambiguous. The germline V gene encodes CDR1 GTSNPN and CDR2 SVGIG (reference sequence). With 0 bases removed from V and 2 bases from J, the gap between germline ends came to 8 bases. CDR3 length: 13 residues. The CDR3 nucleotides are TGTGCCTGGAGTGTACGATCGGCCTACGAGCAGTACTTC. Translating it yields CAWSVRSAYEQYF.

By frequency in the sample, this clonotype is medium-sized. This chain links TRBV28 with TRBJ2-1, with TRBD2 matching over 7 bases. The CDR3 has 15 amino acids. Trimming cost V 3 bases and J 4 bases; bases outside gene matches: 6. Per germline, CDR1 MDHEN and CDR2 SYDVKM. The CDR3 nucleotides read TGTGCCAGCAGTTTGGGGCGGGGGTCTTACAATGAGCAGTTCTTC. Its translation: CASSLGRGSYNEQFF.

This clonotype was observed a handful of times. The CDR3 DNA reads as TGCAGCGTTCTTATTACAGAGGATTATAAGCTTTACGAGCAGTACTTC. Translated, it gives CSVLITEDYKLYEQYF. V usage is TRBV29-1 and J usage is TRBJ2-7; no clear D gene. The CDR3 is 16 amino acids. Germline CDR1 reads SQVTM; CDR2 reads ANQGSEA. V was shortened by 5 bases and J by 4 bases, with 24 bases between the two germline ends.

The chain has TRBV4-1 and TRBJ2-1; no reliable D call. Germline V lookup: CDR1 MGHRA, CDR2 YSYEKL. The CDR3 length is 14 residues. The germline V and J ends were trimmed by 1 base and 7 bases, with 11 bases remaining between them. CDR3 bases: TGCGCCAGCAGCCAAGTCCGAGACAAAAATGAGCAGTTCTTC. Protein: CASSQVRDKNEQFF.

This chain connects TRBV12-3 or TRBV12-4 to TRBJ2-7; TRBD2 aligns across 13 bases. The CDR3 covers 18 residues. Trimming took 4 bases from V and 4 from J; bases not matched to a gene: 13. As DNA, the CDR3 is TGTGCCAGCAGTTCAAGTCCCCTCCGACTAGCGGGAGGATACGAGCAGTACTTC. This codes for CASSSSPLRLAGGYEQYF.

This clonotype was detected a few times. The rearrangement uses TRBV13 and TRBJ2-7; 8 nucleotides line up with TRBD2. The V segment lost 5 bases and the J segment 1 base; nucleotides outside the gene matches: 4. Looked up from germline, CDR1 is PRHDT and CDR2 is FYEKMQ (reference sequence). This CDR3 spans 14 amino acids. Here the CDR3 reads CASSQAGASYEQYF. Written as DNA, the CDR3 is TGTGCCAGCAGCCAAGCGGGAGCGTCCTACGAGCAGTACTTC.

The CDR3 DNA is TGTGCCAGCAGTGCCCGCCAACCCTTACAAGATTCCTATGGCTACACCTTC. Encoded protein: CASSARQPLQDSYGYTF. The chain recombines TRBV2 with TRBJ1-2; D call uncertain. V lost 4 bases and J lost 4, with 22 bases in between. The CDR3 length is 17 residues. Germline lookup yields CDR1 SNHLY and CDR2 FYNNEI.

This clonotype was picked up many times. Germline and junction disagree at one end, which may indicate a read error. The chain carries TRBV5-1 and TRBJ2-3, with 9 bases aligning to TRBD2. Germline-derived CDR1 and CDR2 are SGHRS and YFSETQ. The length of the CDR3 is 14 residues. DNA of the CDR3: TGTGCCAGCAGCCCGGGACTAGCCACAGATACGCAGTATTTT. Residues: CASSPGLATDTQYF.

This clonotype was counted between two and nine times. The genes are TRBV5-1 and TRBJ2-2, with TRBD2 identical over 7 bases. Unmatched junction bases numbered 3, after V lost 9 bases and J lost 1 base. Germline CDR1 is SGHRS and CDR2 is YFSETQ. The CDR3 is 13 amino acids. CDR3 residues: CATTSVNTGELFF. The CDR3 nucleotides read TGCGCCACCACTAGCGTGAACACCGGGGAGCTGTTTTTT.

This clonotype showed up many times. CDR3 DNA: TGTGCCAGCAGCCTGAGACTAGCAGGCTACGAGCAGTACTTC. It specifies CASSLRLAGYEQYF. This chain links TRBV7-8 with TRBJ2-7, with 7 positions matching TRBD2. V lost 5 bases to trimming and J lost 3 bases; unmatched junction nucleotides: 7. CDR1 and CDR2 (germline): SGHVS, FQNEAQ. The CDR3 runs 14 residues.

V is TRBV7-2 and J is TRBJ1-2, with TRBD1 as a possible D gene (6 bases). V was shortened by 5 bases and J by 8 bases, with 18 bases between the two germline ends. CDR3 length equals 14 residues. The germline CDR1 and CDR2 sequences are SGHTA and FQGNSA. DNA of the CDR3: TGTGCCAGCAGCCCAGGACAGAATTATGGAGGCTACACCTTC. It is translated as CASSPGQNYGGYTF.

The chain recombines TRBV29-1 with TRBJ2-1, with 9 bases that match TRBD1. The germline V gene has CDR1 SQVTM and CDR2 ANQGSEA. The V and J ends lost 6 bases and 9 bases, in that order; junction bases with no gene match: 15. The CDR3 extends over 15 amino acids. CDR3 amino acids: CSVYNRDRVFGEQFF. CDR3 DNA: TGCAGCGTGTACAACCGGGACAGGGTGTTCGGTGAGCAGTTCTTC.

Worth noting for this clonotype: A read error may explain this, as a much larger clone is one base away. This chain joins TRBV2 and TRBJ2-5; D perhaps matches TRBD1 (6 bases). CDR1 and CDR2 (germline): SNHLY, FYNNEI. The CDR3 covers 13 residues. Trimming took 5 bases from V and 7 from J, leaving 14 bases between them. CDR3 residues: CASSRGSLGTQYF. Here the CDR3 DNA reads TGTGCCAGCAGTAGGGGGTCCTTAGGGACCCAGTACTTC.

This clonotype has only a few counts. In DNA form, the CDR3 reads TGTGCCAGCAGCCCAGAAAAGAACAGGGTCCGGGAGACCCAGTACTTC. This sequence encodes CASSPEKNRVRETQYF. V and J are TRBV11-2 and TRBJ2-5; D is perhaps TRBD1 (6 bases). The germline V and J ends were trimmed by 5 bases and 5 bases, with 21 bases remaining between them. CDR1 is SGHAT, CDR2 FQNNGV, per germline. The CDR3 loop spans 16 amino acids. Full variable domain (outside the CDR3, taken from reference TRBV11-2 and TRBJ2-5): EAGVAQSPRYKIIEKRQSVAFWCNPISGHATLYWYQQILGQGPKLLIQFQNNGVVDDSQLPKDRFSAERLKGVDSTLKIQPAKLEDSAVYLCASSPEKNRVRETQYFGPGTRLLVL.

This chain joins TRBV6-1 and TRBJ1-2; D is unclear. V was trimmed by 5 bases and J by 11 bases, leaving 15 bases between them. This CDR3 spans 12 amino acids. Germline values: CDR1 MNHNS, CDR2 SASEGT. The CDR3: CASSRVLGGYTF. The CDR3 DNA sequence: TGTGCCAGCAGTAGAGTGTTAGGCGGATACACCTTC.

This clonotype showed up many times. The rearrangement uses TRBV12-3 or TRBV12-4 and TRBJ2-5; TRBD2 matches 16 bases. The CDR3 has 19 residues. V lost 6 bases, J lost 1 base, and 11 bases stayed unmatched. DNA of the CDR3: TGTGCCAGCAGCCGGGGACTAGCGGGAGGGCCCTCCCTCCAAGAGACCCAGTACTTC. Its protein product is CASSRGLAGGPSLQETQYF.